This TCR beta chain is drawn from a study of T cells in Graves' hyperthyroidism and ophthalmopathy. Overall study findings and caveats: Blood samples included most of the expanded thyroid clonotypes exceeding 0.001.

What was amplified from RNA transcripts were TCR beta CDR3 regions. Primed by the HTBI set, a first-round RT-PCR was run on the TCR CDR3. TCRdb used MiXCR to reprocess the multiplex PCR reads, holding one entry per CDR3 protein. The sample yields hundreds of thousands of distinct CDR3 sequences, under 45% seen once. The CDR3 sequence is 14 residues long. CDR1 and CDR2 (germline): SQVTM, ANQGSEA. V lost 0 bases, J lost 8 bases, and 16 bases lay in between. No progression to ophthalmopathy during 18 months of follow-up defined stable disease. Clinical symptoms, serum thyroxine and TRAb, thyroid ultrasound and orbital computed tomography were used for the diagnoses. There are many counts of this clonotype. The antigen remains undetermined.

Source material: blood. The genes are TRBV29-1 and TRBJ1-2; D may be TRBD1 (6 bases). The origin of this receptor is a woman in her 40s with Graves' hyperthyroidism. The CDR3 loop is CSVEEAGEEGGYTF. CDR3 bases: TGCAGCGTTGAAGAAGCAGGGGAAGAAGGGGGCTACACCTTC. Looking up the rest from reference TRBV29-1 and TRBJ1-2 gives the full variable domain: SAVISQKPSRDICQRGTSLTIQCQVDSQVTMMFWYRQQPGQSLTLIATANQGSEATYESGFVIDKFPISRPNLTFSTLTVSNMSPEDSSIYLCSVEEAGEEGGYTFGSGTRLTVV.